Below, 21 T cell receptor beta chains from the same sample are listed, as sequenced in a study of blood T cells in healthy people across ages (dated by TCRdb to the mid-2010s). The library relied on 5' RACE. Sequencing instrument: Illumina HiSeq 2500. The second PCR ran for roughly 7 to 11 cycles and used a J-beta primer mix along with a sample-barcoded 5' primer. Using fastp at Q25 and MiXCR, TCRdb reprocessed the public reads and kept productive beta chains. All rows with the same CDR3 protein become a single entry with the most common DNA and genes. Recorded for this sample are some 1 million distinct CDR3 sequences; under 45% of them occurred a single time. The ten largest make up about 20% of the sample. The sequenced sample consisted of blood. These receptor sequences come from an older woman in good health.

The rearrangement links TRBV5-1 to TRBJ2-7; either TRBD1 or TRBD2 may fit D (5 bases each). Trimming shortened V by 6 bases and J by 0 bases, and 13 bases separated the two germline ends. There are 14 residues in the CDR3. Germline values: CDR1 SGHRS, CDR2 YFSETQ. As DNA, the CDR3 is TGCGCCAGCACCAGGGACGGAAGCTCCTACGAGCAGTACTTC. This gives the protein CASTRDGSSYEQYF.

The J gene is TRBJ2-7, the V gene TRBV7-2; D possibly corresponds to TRBD1 (5 bases). The CDR3 loop spans 14 amino acids. V lost 1 base and J lost 6, with 13 bases in between. Germline values: CDR1 SGHTA, CDR2 FQGNSA. In DNA, the CDR3 is TGTGCCAGCAGCTTAGTCGATCAGGGCGGCGAGCAGTACTTC. This codes for CASSLVDQGGEQYF.

The chain combines TRBV7-8 with TRBJ2-1; perhaps D is TRBD1 or TRBD2 (5 bases each). The V and J ends lost 5 bases and 0 bases respectively, with 14 bases between them. There are 16 residues in the CDR3. Germline V lookup: CDR1 SGHVS, CDR2 FQNEAQ. The DNA for the CDR3 is TGTGCCAGCAGCCCGAACGGGGCCGGCTCCTACAATGAGCAGTTCTTC. It specifies CASSPNGAGSYNEQFF.

The genes are TRBV6-4 and TRBJ1-5, with 7 bases fitting TRBD1. V lost 0 bases to trimming and J lost 0 bases; unmatched junction nucleotides: 8. The CDR3 loop spans 18 amino acids. Germline values: CDR1 MRHNA, CDR2 SNTAGT. CDR3 residues: CASSDSGRGPYSNQPQHF. DNA of the CDR3: TGTGCCAGCAGTGACTCGGGGAGGGGGCCGTATAGCAATCAGCCCCAGCATTTT.

With regard to this clonotype: One junction end disagrees with the germline gene, perhaps due to a read error. This chain links TRBV7-2 with TRBJ2-6; no clear D. From germline, CDR1 is SGHTA and CDR2 FQGNSA. The CDR3 contains 15 residues. Here the CDR3 reads CASSGGGSEANVLTF. CDR3 sequence (DNA): TGTGCCAGCAGCGGCGGCGGCTCTGAGGCCAACGTCCTGACTTTC.

This clonotype occurred a few times. The chain links TRBV25-1 to TRBJ2-7, with TRBD1 matching 9 bases. Germline values: CDR1 MGHDK, CDR2 SYGVNS. Unmatched junction bases numbered 8, after V lost 8 bases and J lost 0 bases. The CDR3 sequence is 15 residues long. The DNA of the CDR3 is TGTGCCAGCCCCTCGGGACAGGGAGGCTCCTACGAGCAGTACTTC. It yields the protein CASPSGQGGSYEQYF.

The rearrangement links TRBV14 to TRBJ1-2; D remains ambiguous. This CDR3 has 12 residues. Deletions cut 0 bases from V and 7 bases from J, with 6 bases between. The germline V gene has CDR1 SGHDN and CDR2 FVKESK. CDR3 DNA sequence: TGTGCCAGCAGCCAAGAATTTGGTGGCTACACCTTC. Translated: CASSQEFGGYTF.

This clonotype was observed a handful of times. J is TRBJ2-5 and V is TRBV2; maybe TRBD2 (6 bases). The V end lost 4 bases, the J end lost 2 bases, and 14 bases lay between the germline ends. Germline V lookup: CDR1 SNHLY, CDR2 FYNNEI. This CDR3 is 15 amino acids long. The CDR3 bases are TGTGCCAGCAGTGCCCCCGGGACTTCACAAGAGACCCAGTACTTC. Protein product: CASSAPGTSQETQYF.

This rearrangement joins TRBV5-5 to TRBJ1-4; D is unresolved. This CDR3 spans 15 amino acids. Germline CDR1 and CDR2: SGHKS and YYEKEE (reference sequence). V was cut by 0 bases and J by 8 bases, with 14 bases left in between. This CDR3 reads CASSLETILGEKLFF. CDR3 nucleotide sequence: TGTGCCAGCAGCTTGGAGACTATCTTGGGCGAAAAACTGTTTTTT.

The chain uses TRBV5-5 and TRBJ2-7, with D perhaps given as TRBD1 or TRBD2 (5 bases each). The CDR3 is made up of 14 amino acids. Trimming removed 5 bases from V and 3 bases from J, with 15 bases in between. Germline CDR1 is SGHKS and CDR2 is YYEKEE (reference sequence). The CDR3 loop reads CASSYGTANYEQYF. The CDR3 DNA is TGTGCCAGCAGTTACGGGACGGCCAACTACGAGCAGTACTTC. Using reference TRBV5-5 and TRBJ2-7 for the parts outside the CDR3, the full variable domain is DAGVTQSPTHLIKTRGQQVTLRCSPISGHKSVSWYQQVLGQGPQFIFQYYEKEERGRGNFPDRFSARQFPNYSSELNVNALLLGDSALYLCASSYGTANYEQYFGPGTRLTVT.

V and J are TRBV10-3 and TRBJ2-5; 7 bases are a match to TRBD1. The J call may be incorrect, as the DNA end agrees better with TRBJ2-7. CDR1 is ENHRY and CDR2 is SYGVKD in the germline V gene. The CDR3 is 16 amino acids. As DNA, the CDR3 is TGTGCCATCAGTGAGTCGAGCTGGGACAGATCCTACGAGCAGTACTTC. This sequence encodes CAISESSWDRSYEQYF.

Turning to this clonotype: A read error may explain this, as a much larger clone is one base away. The rearrangement joins TRBV7-9 to TRBJ1-2, with D perhaps matching TRBD1 (6 bases). V was cut by 1 base and J by 7 bases, with 10 bases left in between. The germline V gene encodes CDR1 SEHNR and CDR2 FQNEAQ (reference sequence). CDR3 length: 13 residues. In DNA form, the CDR3 reads TGTGCCAGCAGCTTAGTACAGGGTGTTGGCTACACCTTC. Translation: CASSLVQGVGYTF.

In this sample, this clonotype turned up a few times. The rearrangement uses TRBV27 and TRBJ2-7, with D hard to call. The CDR3 covers 11 residues. Germline V gene data show CDR1 as MNHEY and CDR2 as SMNVEV (reference sequence). The V gene lost 3 bases and the J gene lost 6 bases, with 6 bases spanning the gap. The DNA of the CDR3 is TGTGCCAGCAGTTTTGGGGTCGAGCAGTACTTC. This gives the protein CASSFGVEQYF.

Comment on this clonotype: A much larger clone lies one base from this, so it may be a read error. V usage is TRBV12-3 or TRBV12-4 and J usage is TRBJ2-5; D gene uncertain. The CDR3 spans 12 residues. The V and J ends lost 3 bases and 3 bases respectively, with 5 bases between them. CDR3 in DNA: TGTGCCAGCAGTTTGAACAAAGAGACCCAGTACTTC. Amino acid sequence: CASSLNKETQYF.

This clonotype was observed at least ten times. The chain is built from TRBV29-1 and TRBJ2-5, with TRBD2 matching over 10 bases. V was pared by 2 bases and J by 4 bases, with 13 bases of the junction left unmatched. Germline CDR1 reads SQVTM; CDR2 reads ANQGSEA. This CDR3 is built from 17 residues. CDR3 in amino acids: CSVELVLAGGGGETQYF. The CDR3 DNA reads as TGCAGCGTTGAATTGGTTTTAGCGGGAGGTGGTGGAGAGACCCAGTACTTC.

In its sample, this clonotype was seen a few times. The chain recombines TRBV7-9 with TRBJ2-7, with D uncertain. V was cut by 5 bases and J by 5 bases, with 16 bases left in between. This CDR3 is 14 amino acids long. Germline V CDR1 and CDR2: SEHNR, FQNEAQ (reference sequence). The CDR3 sequence is CASSDSRAPDEQYF. The CDR3 DNA sequence: TGTGCCAGCAGCGATAGCCGGGCCCCAGACGAGCAGTACTTC.

This clonotype was found many times. The rearrangement uses TRBV20-1 and TRBJ1-6, with 8 nucleotides matching TRBD1. Trimming cost V 6 bases and J 0 bases; bases outside gene matches: 7. CDR3 length: 16 residues. The germline V gene encodes CDR1 DFQATT and CDR2 SNEGSKA (reference sequence). CDR3 region: CSARTGTSSYNSPLHF. The CDR3 DNA reads TGCAGTGCCCGGACAGGGACAAGCTCCTATAATTCACCCCTCCACTTT.

This clonotype was observed a handful of times. The rearrangement joins TRBV28 to TRBJ2-5; D unresolved. The V and J ends lost 8 bases and 0 bases respectively, with 10 bases between them. Germline CDR1 reads MDHEN; CDR2 reads SYDVKM. There are 13 residues in the CDR3. As DNA, the CDR3 is TGTGCCAGCCTAAAAGGAGACCAAGAGACCCAGTACTTC. Translation gives CASLKGDQETQYF.

The rearrangement uses TRBV27 and TRBJ2-1; the D gene is possibly TRBD2 (5 bases). The CDR3 has 15 residues. With 3 bases removed from V and 0 bases from J, the gap between germline ends came to 9 bases. CDR1 and CDR2 from the germline V gene are MNHEY and SMNVEV (reference sequence). The CDR3 coding sequence is TGTGCCAGCAGTTTTTCTCGGGACTCCTACAATGAGCAGTTCTTC. Translated: CASSFSRDSYNEQFF.

This clonotype was counted only a few times. The gene calls are TRBV27 and TRBJ2-1; D gene unclear. Per the germline V gene, CDR1 is MNHEY and CDR2 is SMNVEV (reference sequence). V shed 7 bases and J shed 0 bases, with 13 bases lying between them. The CDR3 is 15 amino acids. The CDR3 DNA reads as TGTGCCAGCAATATCGTAGCCAGCTCCTACAATGAGCAGTTCTTC. Protein: CASNIVASSYNEQFF.

The gene calls are TRBV15 and TRBJ2-3, with 8 bases lining up with TRBD2. Germline values: CDR1 LNHNV, CDR2 YYDKDF (reference sequence). V shed 6 bases and J 4 bases; nucleotides not matched to a gene: 6. The CDR3 loop spans 14 amino acids. CDR3 amino acids: CATRTGGLADTQYF. In DNA, the CDR3 is TGTGCCACCAGAACGGGGGGGTTGGCAGATACGCAGTATTTT.